Given below is one T cell receptor (beta chain) in context. Germline CDR1 LGHDT, CDR2 YNNKEL (reference sequence). This CDR3 comprises 13 residues. V lost 3 bases and J lost 5, with 11 bases in between. The sample comes from a study of blood T cell repertoires in COVID-19. Study context: Sites across the United States, Italy and Spain contributed samples from acute and convalescent COVID-19.

TCRdb's table, derived via immunoSEQ multiplex PCR, lists solely in-frame clones and lacks some. The table includes over 75,000 clones, around three quarters detected once. Input material: peripheral blood. V and J are TRBV3-1 (or the pseudogene TRBV3-2) and TRBJ2-7; D might be TRBD1 (5 bases). This receptor was taken from a woman aged 70-85 years with acute or convalescent COVID-19. CDR3 sequence (DNA): TGTGCCAGCAGCCACTGGACAACCGACGAGCAGTACTTC. Translating gives CASSHWTTDEQYF.